This entry is about one T cell receptor (beta chain). The antigen is undetermined. This sample was taken from a study of cytomegalovirus exposure and HLA in healthy donors. Germline CDR1 is MNHNY and CDR2 is SVGAGI (reference sequence). This CDR3 is built from 16 residues. Unmatched junction bases numbered 7, after V lost 4 bases and J lost 4 bases. Primers included in the PCR were 60 Vbeta and 13 Jbeta primers. This table comes from immunoSEQ multiplex PCR, and its TCRdb copy is limited to in-frame clones, with some not included. The sample holds 200,000 to 250,000 clones, approximately 80% seen once. Study-level findings and limits: Looking again later, the authors saw that most CMV-associated TCR beta chains seemed HLA-restricted. V segments that were indistinguishable, TRBV6-2 and TRBV6-3 among them, were omitted from analysis. The sole available immune exposure information was CMV serostatus.

The chain couples TRBV6-6 to TRBJ2-3; 11 nucleotides agree with TRBD2. This receptor was identified in a woman in her 30s in good health and CMV-seronegative. Sequencing was carried out using PBMCs. The CDR3 is CASSWLAGGRADTQYF. In DNA, the CDR3 is TGTGCCAGCAGTTGGCTAGCGGGAGGAAGGGCAGATACGCAGTATTTT.